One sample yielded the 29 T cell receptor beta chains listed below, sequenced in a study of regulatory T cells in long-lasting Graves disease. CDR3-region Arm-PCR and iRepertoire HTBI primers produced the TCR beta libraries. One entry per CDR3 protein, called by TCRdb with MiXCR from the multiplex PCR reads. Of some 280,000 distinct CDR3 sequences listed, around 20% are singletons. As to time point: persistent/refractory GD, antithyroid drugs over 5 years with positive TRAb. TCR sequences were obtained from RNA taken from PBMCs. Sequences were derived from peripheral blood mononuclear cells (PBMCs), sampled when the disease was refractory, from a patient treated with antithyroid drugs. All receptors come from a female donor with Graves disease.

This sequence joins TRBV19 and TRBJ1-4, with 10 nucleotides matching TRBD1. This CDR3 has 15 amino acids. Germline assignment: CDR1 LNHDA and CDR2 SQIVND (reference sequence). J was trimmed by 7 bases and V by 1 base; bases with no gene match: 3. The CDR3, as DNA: TGTGCCAGTAGTATAGCCGGGACAGGGGCTGAAAAACTGTTTTTT. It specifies CASSIAGTGAEKLFF.

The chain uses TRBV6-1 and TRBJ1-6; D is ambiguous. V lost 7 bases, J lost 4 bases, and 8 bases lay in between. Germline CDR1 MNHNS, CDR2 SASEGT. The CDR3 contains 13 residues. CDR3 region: CASMTGYNSPLHF. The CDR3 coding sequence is TGTGCCAGCATGACCGGTTATAATTCACCCCTCCACTTT.

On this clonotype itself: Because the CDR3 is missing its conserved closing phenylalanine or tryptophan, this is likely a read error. CDR3 sequence (DNA): TGCAGCGTTACGGGCGGGACAGGGACCTCTGGGGCCAACGTCCTGACTTCC. This gives the protein CSVTGGTGTSGANVLTS. V is TRBV29-1 and J is TRBJ2-6, with 9 bases identical to TRBD1. With 5 bases clipped from V and 0 bases from J, the junction kept 8 bases outside the gene matches. Germline CDR1 reads SQVTM; CDR2 reads ANQGSEA. This CDR3 contains 17 residues.

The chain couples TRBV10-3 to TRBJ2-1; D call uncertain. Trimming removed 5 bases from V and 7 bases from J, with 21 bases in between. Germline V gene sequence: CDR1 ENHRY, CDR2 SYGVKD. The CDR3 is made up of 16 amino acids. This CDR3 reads CAISPLGPEVANEQFF. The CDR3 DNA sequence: TGTGCCATCAGTCCCCTGGGCCCCGAGGTGGCGAATGAGCAGTTCTTC.

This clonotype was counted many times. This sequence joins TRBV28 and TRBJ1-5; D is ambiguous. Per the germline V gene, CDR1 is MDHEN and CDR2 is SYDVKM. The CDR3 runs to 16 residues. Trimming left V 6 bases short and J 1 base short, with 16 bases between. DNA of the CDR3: TGTGCCAGCAGGATTATGGAACAGCCAAGCAATCAGCCCCAGCATTTT. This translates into CASRIMEQPSNQPQHF.

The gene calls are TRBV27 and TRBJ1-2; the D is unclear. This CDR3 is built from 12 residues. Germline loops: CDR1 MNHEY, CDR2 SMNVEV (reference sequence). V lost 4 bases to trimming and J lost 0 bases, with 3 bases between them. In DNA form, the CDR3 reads TGTGCCAGCAGTTCCCCTAACTATGGCTACACCTTC. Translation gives CASSSPNYGYTF.

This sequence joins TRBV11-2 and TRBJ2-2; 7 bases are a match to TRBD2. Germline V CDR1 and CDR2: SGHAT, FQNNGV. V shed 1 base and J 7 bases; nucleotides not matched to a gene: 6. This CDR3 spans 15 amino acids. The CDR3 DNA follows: TGTGCCAGCAGCTTAGTGGGCCGGGAGGACGGGGAGCTGTTTTTT. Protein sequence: CASSLVGREDGELFF.

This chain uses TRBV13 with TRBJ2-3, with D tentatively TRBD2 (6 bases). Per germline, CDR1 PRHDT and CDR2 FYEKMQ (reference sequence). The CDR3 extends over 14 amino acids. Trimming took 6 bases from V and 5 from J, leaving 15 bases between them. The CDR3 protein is CASSHLQGGDTQYF. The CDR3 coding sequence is TGTGCCAGCAGTCATTTGCAGGGAGGAGATACGCAGTATTTT.

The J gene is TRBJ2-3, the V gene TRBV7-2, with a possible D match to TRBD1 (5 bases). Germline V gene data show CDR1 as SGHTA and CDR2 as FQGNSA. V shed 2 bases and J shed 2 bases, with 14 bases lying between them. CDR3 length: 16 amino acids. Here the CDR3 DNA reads TGTGCCAGCAGCTTAATCTGGGGCCAGCTCACAGATACGCAGTATTTT. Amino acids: CASSLIWGQLTDTQYF.

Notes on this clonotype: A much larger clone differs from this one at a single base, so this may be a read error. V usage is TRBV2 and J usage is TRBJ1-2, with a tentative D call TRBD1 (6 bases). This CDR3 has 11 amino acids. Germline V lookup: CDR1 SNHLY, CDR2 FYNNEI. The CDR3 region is CASSDFLGDIF. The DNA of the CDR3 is TGTGCCAGCAGTGATTTTTTAGGGGACATCTTC.

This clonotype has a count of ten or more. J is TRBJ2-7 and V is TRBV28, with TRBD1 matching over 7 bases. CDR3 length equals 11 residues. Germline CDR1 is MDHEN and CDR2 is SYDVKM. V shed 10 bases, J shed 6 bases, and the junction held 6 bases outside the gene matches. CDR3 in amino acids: CATRQGFEQYF. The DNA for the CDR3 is TGTGCCACCCGACAGGGCTTCGAGCAGTACTTC.

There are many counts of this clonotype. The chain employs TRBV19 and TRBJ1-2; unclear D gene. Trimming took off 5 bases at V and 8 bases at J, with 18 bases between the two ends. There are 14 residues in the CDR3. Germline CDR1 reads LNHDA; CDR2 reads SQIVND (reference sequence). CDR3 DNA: TGTGCCAGTAGTGGGGAGGACGCGTCTGGGGGCTACACCTTC. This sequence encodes CASSGEDASGGYTF.

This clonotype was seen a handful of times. The CDR3 sequence is CASSYPDGLNTEAFF. In nucleotides, the CDR3 is TGTGCCAGCAGCTACCCGGACGGATTGAACACTGAAGCTTTCTTT. The V gene is TRBV7-8, the J gene TRBJ1-1; D gene uncertain. Germline V lookup: CDR1 SGHVS, CDR2 FQNEAQ. The CDR3 consists of 15 residues. V was shortened by 4 bases and J by 0 bases, with 12 bases between the two germline ends. Using reference TRBV7-8 and TRBJ1-1 for the parts outside the CDR3, the full variable domain is GAGVSQSPRYKVAKRGQDVALRCDPISGHVSLFWYQQALGQGPEFLTYFQNEAQLDKSGLPSDRFFAERPEGSVSTLKIQRTQQEDSAVYLCASSYPDGLNTEAFFGQGTRLTVV.

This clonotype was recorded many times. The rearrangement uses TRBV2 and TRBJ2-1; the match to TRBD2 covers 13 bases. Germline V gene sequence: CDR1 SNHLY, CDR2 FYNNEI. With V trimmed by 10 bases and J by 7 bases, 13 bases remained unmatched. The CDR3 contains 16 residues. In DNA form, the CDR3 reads TGTGCCACCCACGCCAGGACTAGCGGGAGAGGGAATGAGCAGTTCTTC. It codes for CATHARTSGRGNEQFF.

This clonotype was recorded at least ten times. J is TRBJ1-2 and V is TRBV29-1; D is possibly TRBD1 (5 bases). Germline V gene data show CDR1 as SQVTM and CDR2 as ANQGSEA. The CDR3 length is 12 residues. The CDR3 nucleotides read TGCAGTGCGGGGACGGAAACCTATGGCTACACCTTC. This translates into CSAGTETYGYTF.

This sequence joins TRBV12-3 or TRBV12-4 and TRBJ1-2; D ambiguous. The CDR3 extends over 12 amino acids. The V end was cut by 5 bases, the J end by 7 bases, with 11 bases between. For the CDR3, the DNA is TGTGCCAGCAGTCTGGAGGGCTGTGGCTACACCTTC. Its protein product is CASSLEGCGYTF.

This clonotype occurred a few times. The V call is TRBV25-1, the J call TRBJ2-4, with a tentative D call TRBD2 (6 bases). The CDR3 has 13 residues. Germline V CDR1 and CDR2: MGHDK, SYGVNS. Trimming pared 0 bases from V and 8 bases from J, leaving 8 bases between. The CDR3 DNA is TGTGCCAGCAGTGAATACGGGAGTGACATTCAGTACTTC. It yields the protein CASSEYGSDIQYF.

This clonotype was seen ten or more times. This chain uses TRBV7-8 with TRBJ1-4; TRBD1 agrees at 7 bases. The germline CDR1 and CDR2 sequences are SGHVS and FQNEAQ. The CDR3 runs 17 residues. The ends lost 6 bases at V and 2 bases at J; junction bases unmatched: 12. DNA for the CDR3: TGTGCCAGCAGACGCGGGACAGCGGGAGGGACTAATGAAAAACTGTTTTTT. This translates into CASRRGTAGGTNEKLFF.

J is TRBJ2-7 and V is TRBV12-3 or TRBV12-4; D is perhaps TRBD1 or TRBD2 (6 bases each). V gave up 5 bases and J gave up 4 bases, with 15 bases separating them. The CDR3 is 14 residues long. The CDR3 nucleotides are TGTGCCAGCAGTGCCCCGGGGGCGAAGTACGAGCAGTACTTC. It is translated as CASSAPGAKYEQYF.

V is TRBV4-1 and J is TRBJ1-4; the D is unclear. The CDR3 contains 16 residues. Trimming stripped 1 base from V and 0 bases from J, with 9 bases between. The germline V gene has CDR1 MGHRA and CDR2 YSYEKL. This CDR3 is CASSQGGSATNEKLFF. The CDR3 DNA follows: TGCGCCAGCAGCCAAGGAGGGAGCGCAACTAATGAAAAACTGTTTTTT.

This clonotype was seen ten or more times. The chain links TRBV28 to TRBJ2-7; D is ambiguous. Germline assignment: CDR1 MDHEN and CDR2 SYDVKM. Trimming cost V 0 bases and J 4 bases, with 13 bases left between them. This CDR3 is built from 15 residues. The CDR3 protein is CASSLWSRTVYEQYF. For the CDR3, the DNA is TGTGCCAGCAGTTTATGGTCCCGAACGGTATACGAGCAGTACTTC.

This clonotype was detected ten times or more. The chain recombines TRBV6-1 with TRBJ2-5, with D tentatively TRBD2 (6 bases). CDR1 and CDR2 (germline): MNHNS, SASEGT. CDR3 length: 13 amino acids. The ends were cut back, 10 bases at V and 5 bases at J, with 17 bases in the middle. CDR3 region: CATSGGSAETQYF. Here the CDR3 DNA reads TGTGCCACCTCCGGGGGAAGCGCGGAGACCCAGTACTTC.

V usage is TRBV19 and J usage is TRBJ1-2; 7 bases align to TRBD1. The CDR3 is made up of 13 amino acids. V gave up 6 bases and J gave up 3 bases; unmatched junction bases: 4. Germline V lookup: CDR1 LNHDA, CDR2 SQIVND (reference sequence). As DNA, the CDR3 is TGTGCCAGTAGGGTTGGACAGGACTATGGCTACACCTTC. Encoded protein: CASRVGQDYGYTF.

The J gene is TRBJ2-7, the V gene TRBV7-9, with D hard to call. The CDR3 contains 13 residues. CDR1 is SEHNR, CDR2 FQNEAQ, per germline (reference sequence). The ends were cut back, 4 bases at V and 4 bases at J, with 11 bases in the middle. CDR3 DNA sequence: TGTGCCAGCAGCTACGGCCCATATTACGAGCAGTACTTC. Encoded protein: CASSYGPYYEQYF.

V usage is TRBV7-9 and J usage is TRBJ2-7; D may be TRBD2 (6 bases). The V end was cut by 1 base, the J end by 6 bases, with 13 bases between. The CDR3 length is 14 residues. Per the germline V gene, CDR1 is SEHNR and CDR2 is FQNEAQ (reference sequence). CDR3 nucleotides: TGTGCCAGCAGCTTAGGGGGACTGCCGGGCGAGCAGTACTTC. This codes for CASSLGGLPGEQYF. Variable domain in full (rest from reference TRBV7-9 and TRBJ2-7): DTGVSQNPRHKITKRGQNVTFRCDPISEHNRLYWYRQTLGQGPEFLTYFQNEAQLEKSRLLSDRFSAERPKGSFSTLEIQRTEQGDSAMYLCASSLGGLPGEQYFGPGTRLTVT.

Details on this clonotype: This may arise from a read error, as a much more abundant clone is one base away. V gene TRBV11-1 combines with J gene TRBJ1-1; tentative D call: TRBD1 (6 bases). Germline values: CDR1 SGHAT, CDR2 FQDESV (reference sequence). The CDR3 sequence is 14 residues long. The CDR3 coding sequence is TGTACCAGCAGCTCTGACAGGTCGAACACTGAAGCTTTCTTT. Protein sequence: CTSSSDRSNTEAFF.

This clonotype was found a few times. The CDR3 nucleotides are TGCAGCGTTCAAGTAGTCGGTGGAGTTGAAGCTTTCTTT. Its protein product is CSVQVVGGVEAFF. The chain is built from TRBV29-1 and TRBJ1-1; D is unresolved. The germline V gene has CDR1 SQVTM and CDR2 ANQGSEA. Between the trimmed V and J ends, which lost 5 bases and 7 bases, there was a span of 17 bases. The CDR3 spans 13 residues.

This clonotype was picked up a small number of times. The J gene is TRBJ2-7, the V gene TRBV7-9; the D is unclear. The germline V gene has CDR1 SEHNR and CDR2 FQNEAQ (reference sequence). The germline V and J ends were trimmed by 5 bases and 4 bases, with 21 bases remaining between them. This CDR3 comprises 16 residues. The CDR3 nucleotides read TGTGCCAGCAGCACCGAAGTCGGGCTTAGCTCTTACGAGCAGTACTTC. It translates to CASSTEVGLSSYEQYF.

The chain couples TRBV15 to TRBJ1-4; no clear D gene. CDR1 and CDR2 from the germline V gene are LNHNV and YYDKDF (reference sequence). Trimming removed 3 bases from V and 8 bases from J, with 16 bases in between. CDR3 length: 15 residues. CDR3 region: CATSRGTDLLEKLFF. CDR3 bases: TGTGCCACCAGCAGGGGCACGGATTTGCTCGAAAAACTGTTTTTT. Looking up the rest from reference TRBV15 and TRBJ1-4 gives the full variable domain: DAMVIQNPRYQVTQFGKPVTLSCSQTLNHNVMYWYQQKSSQAPKLLFHYYDKDFNNEADTPDNFQSRRPNTSFCFLDIRSPGLGDTAMYLCATSRGTDLLEKLFFGSGTQLSVL.